This TCR beta chain was recorded in a study of cytomegalovirus exposure and HLA in healthy donors. PCR primers comprised 60 Vbeta and 13 Jbeta primers. Libraries were prepared by immunoSEQ multiplex PCR; TCRdb keeps only in-frame clonotypes and omits some of them. This table has roughly 230,000 clones, approximately 85% appearing once. Germline V CDR1 and CDR2: MGHRA, YSYEKL. The CDR3 is 15 residues long. V was shortened by 0 bases and J by 5 bases, with 8 bases between the two germline ends. This sequence was found in a girl under 10 years old in good health and CMV-seronegative. Sequenced input: PBMCs. The V and J genes are TRBV4-1 and TRBJ2-6; no clear D. CDR3 in amino acids: CASSQDAARANVLTF. The CDR3, as DNA: TGCGCCAGCAGCCAAGATGCCGCGCGGGCCAACGTCCTGACTTTC.